The 19 T cell receptor beta chains below were found in one sample sequenced in a study of T cell responses to AZD1222 COVID-19 vaccine. Here immunoSEQ multiplex PCR was the method, and the copy in TCRdb shows in-frame clones only, minus some. The sample holds about 110,000 clones, approximately 92% seen once. The source was peripheral blood, collected 28 days after the second AZD1222 dose. These receptors were collected from an adult who received the AZD1222 COVID-19 vaccine.

The chain employs TRBV10-3 and TRBJ2-7, with D tentatively TRBD2 (6 bases). Germline V lookup: CDR1 ENHRY, CDR2 SYGVKD. V shed 4 bases and J shed 10 bases, with 11 bases lying between them. There are 11 residues in the CDR3. The CDR3 DNA sequence: TGTGCCATCAGTGGGGGGGTGGATCAGTACTTC. Translated, it gives CAISGGVDQYF.

Concerning this clone: The junction and the germline gene differ at one end; a read error may be behind it. The chain joins TRBV19 to TRBJ2-7, with TRBD1 matching 8 bases. CDR3 length: 14 residues. From germline, CDR1 is LNHDA and CDR2 SQIVND (reference sequence). Here the CDR3 reads CACSTTGGSYEQYF. The CDR3, as DNA: TGTGCCTGTAGTACTACAGGGGGGTCCTACGAGCAGTACTTC.

V usage is TRBV5-1 and J usage is TRBJ1-1; TRBD1 is a possible D gene (6 bases). This CDR3 comprises 17 residues. V lost 3 bases and J 1 base, leaving 19 bases between the germline ends. Per germline, CDR1 SGHRS and CDR2 YFSETQ. DNA of the CDR3: TGCGCCAGCAGCTCTGGGGTTTACACAGGGTGGAACACTGAAGCTTTCTTT. Translated, it gives CASSSGVYTGWNTEAFF. The full variable domain, in which reference TRBV5-1 and TRBJ1-1 provide the parts outside the CDR3, is KAGVTQTPRYLIKTRGQQVTLSCSPISGHRSVSWYQQTPGQGLQFLFEYFSETQRNKGNFPGRFSGRQFSNSRSEMNVSTLELGDSALYLCASSSGVYTGWNTEAFFGQGTRLTVV.

The chain carries TRBV6-1 and TRBJ1-2; TRBD1 matches 9 bases. V trimming: 1 base; J trimming: 8 bases; junction bases outside the gene matches: 5. CDR3 length: 14 residues. The germline CDR1 and CDR2 sequences are MNHNS and SASEGT. The CDR3 DNA is TGTGCCAGCAGTGAAGATGGAACAGGGGGCGGCTACACCTTC. This gives the protein CASSEDGTGGGYTF.

The rearrangement uses TRBV4-2 and TRBJ1-5; maybe TRBD1 (5 bases). The V gene lost 3 bases and the J gene lost 4 bases, with 10 bases spanning the gap. CDR3 size: 14 residues. Germline V gene sequence: CDR1 LGHNA, CDR2 YNFKEQ. The DNA of the CDR3 is TGTGCCAGCAGCCAGGCAGACAGTAATCAGCCCCAGCATTTT. Residues: CASSQADSNQPQHF.

The V call is TRBV6-6, the J call TRBJ1-2; D not certain. This CDR3 comprises 12 residues. The V gene lost 4 bases and the J gene lost 5 bases, with 8 bases spanning the gap. The germline V gene encodes CDR1 MNHNY and CDR2 SVGAGI (reference sequence). This CDR3 reads CASSSMGYGYTF. The CDR3 DNA follows: TGTGCCAGCAGTTCCATGGGTTATGGCTACACCTTC.

The CDR3 is CASSLVPDSNYGYTF. CDR3 coding DNA: TGCGCCAGCAGCCTAGTCCCGGACTCCAACTATGGCTACACCTTC. The V gene is TRBV5-1, the J gene TRBJ1-2; no clear D. Trimming stripped 4 bases from V and 2 bases from J, with 15 bases between. The CDR3 covers 15 residues. Germline V gives CDR1 SGHRS, CDR2 YFSETQ.

The rearrangement joins TRBV7-9 to TRBJ1-6; D unclear. CDR3 length: 14 amino acids. The germline V and J ends were trimmed by 3 bases and 5 bases, with 8 bases remaining between them. Germline CDR1 SEHNR, CDR2 FQNEAQ (reference sequence). The CDR3 spells CASSLKRDNSPLHF. The CDR3 DNA is TGTGCCAGCAGCTTGAAGCGAGATAATTCACCCCTCCACTTT.

The gene calls are TRBV2 and TRBJ1-1, with a weak D call TRBD1 (6 bases). This CDR3 has 11 residues. V shed 6 bases and J shed 10 bases, with 12 bases lying between them. Germline assignment: CDR1 SNHLY and CDR2 FYNNEI. The CDR3: CASSYRVVAFF. The CDR3 nucleotides read TGTGCCAGCAGCTACAGGGTGGTAGCTTTCTTT. The complete variable domain, with remaining parts taken from reference TRBV2 and TRBJ1-1, reads EPEVTQTPSHQVTQMGQEVILRCVPISNHLYFYWYRQILGQKVEFLVSFYNNEISEKSEIFDDQFSVERPDGSNFTLKIRSTKLEDSAMYFCASSYRVVAFFGQGTRLTVV.

This chain uses TRBV18 with TRBJ2-7, with D perhaps TRBD2 (5 bases). Germline values: CDR1 KGHSH, CDR2 LQKENI. Trimming removed 0 bases at V and 7 bases at J, with 19 bases between. CDR3 length: 16 amino acids. The CDR3 reads CASSPPSYTGSFEQYF. The DNA for the CDR3 is TGTGCCAGCTCACCACCGTCTTACACTGGGAGTTTTGAGCAGTACTTC.

The chain joins TRBV30 to TRBJ2-7; 9 bases match TRBD1. The CDR3 has 12 residues. V lost 5 bases and J lost 3; bases outside the gene matches: 2. Germline CDR1 is GTSNPN and CDR2 is SVGIG (reference sequence). The chain's CDR3 is CAWGGQGYEQYF. CDR3 DNA sequence: TGTGCCTGGGGGGGACAGGGCTACGAGCAGTACTTC.

This chain connects TRBV12-5 to TRBJ2-7, with D possibly TRBD1 on 5 matching bases. Germline lookup yields CDR1 LGHNT and CDR2 FRNRAP. This CDR3 is built from 12 residues. V lost 3 bases to trimming and J lost 4 bases, with 7 bases between them. DNA for the CDR3: TGTGCTAGTGGTTTAGGGGTTTACGAGCAGTACTTC. Encoded protein: CASGLGVYEQYF.

The chain has TRBV5-1 and TRBJ1-1; D ambiguous. Trimming stripped 1 base from V and 4 bases from J, with 11 bases between. This CDR3 has 14 amino acids. The germline V gene has CDR1 SGHRS and CDR2 YFSETQ. The CDR3 is CASSLLARGTEAFF. CDR3 coding DNA: TGCGCCAGCAGCTTGTTGGCACGGGGCACTGAAGCTTTCTTT.

The genes are TRBV20-1 and TRBJ1-2; D remains unclear. There are 11 residues in the CDR3. Trimming took 5 bases from V and 1 from J, leaving 5 bases between them. Germline V gives CDR1 DFQATT, CDR2 SNEGSKA (reference sequence). CDR3 residues: CSAPGNYGYTF. CDR3 nucleotide sequence: TGCAGTGCTCCGGGTAACTATGGCTACACCTTC.

This chain links TRBV6-5 with TRBJ2-7; 8 positions agree with TRBD1. Trimming removed 6 bases from V and 2 bases from J; junction bases left unmatched: 6. This CDR3 spans 14 amino acids. Germline V CDR1 and CDR2: MNHEY, SVGAGI. CDR3: CASSRDRKTYEQYF. The DNA for the CDR3 is TGTGCCAGCAGCCGGGACAGGAAGACCTACGAGCAGTACTTC.

The chain uses TRBV5-1 and TRBJ1-1; weak D call: TRBD1 (5 bases). Germline lookup yields CDR1 SGHRS and CDR2 YFSETQ. The V and J ends lost 4 bases and 6 bases respectively, with 22 bases between them. The CDR3 is 16 residues long. The CDR3 sequence: CASSPGGGERLAEAFF. In DNA, the CDR3 is TGCGCCAGCAGCCCGGGCGGGGGGGAGAGGTTGGCTGAAGCTTTCTTT.

V gene TRBV19 combines with J gene TRBJ2-5, with 8 positions matching TRBD1. After removal of 1 base from V and 5 bases from J, the junction contained 6 bases not matched to a gene. This CDR3 spans 15 amino acids. Germline V CDR1 and CDR2: LNHDA, SQIVND (reference sequence). This CDR3 reads CASSIVTGVGETQYF. CDR3 nucleotide sequence: TGTGCCAGTAGTATAGTGACAGGGGTGGGGGAGACCCAGTACTTC.

The genes are TRBV4-1 and TRBJ1-1; no clear D gene. This CDR3 comprises 13 residues. Trimming stripped 4 bases from V and 5 bases from J, with 11 bases between. Germline values: CDR1 MGHRA, CDR2 YSYEKL. The CDR3, as DNA: TGCGCCAGCAGCCCGCTCCGCAGGACTGAAGCTTTCTTT. Its protein is CASSPLRRTEAFF.

The rearrangement joins TRBV5-1 to TRBJ2-7; D is ambiguous. This CDR3 comprises 12 residues. V was trimmed by 6 bases and J by 2 bases, leaving 9 bases between them. Germline V gives CDR1 SGHRS, CDR2 YFSETQ. DNA for the CDR3: TGCGCCAGCAACTCAGGAGCCTACGAGCAGTACTTC. Protein product: CASNSGAYEQYF.